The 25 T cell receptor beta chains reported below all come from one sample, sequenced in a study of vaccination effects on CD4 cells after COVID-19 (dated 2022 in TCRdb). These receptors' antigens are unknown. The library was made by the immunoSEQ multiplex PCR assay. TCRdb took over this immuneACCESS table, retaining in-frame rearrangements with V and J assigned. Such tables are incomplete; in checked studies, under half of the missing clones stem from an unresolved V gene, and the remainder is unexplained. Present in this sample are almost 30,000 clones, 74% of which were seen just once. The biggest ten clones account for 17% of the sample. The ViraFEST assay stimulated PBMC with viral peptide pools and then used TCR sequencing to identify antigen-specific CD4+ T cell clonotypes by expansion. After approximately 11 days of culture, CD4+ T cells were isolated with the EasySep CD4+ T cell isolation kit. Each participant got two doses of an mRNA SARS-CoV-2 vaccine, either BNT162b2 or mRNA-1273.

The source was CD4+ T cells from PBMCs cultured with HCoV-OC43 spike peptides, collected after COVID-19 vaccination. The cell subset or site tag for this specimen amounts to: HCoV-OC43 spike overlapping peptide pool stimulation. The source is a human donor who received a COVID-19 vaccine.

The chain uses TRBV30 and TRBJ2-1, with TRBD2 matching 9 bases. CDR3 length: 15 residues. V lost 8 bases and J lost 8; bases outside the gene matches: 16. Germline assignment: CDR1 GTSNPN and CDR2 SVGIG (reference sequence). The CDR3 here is CARFALAGEDYEQFF. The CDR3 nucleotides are TGTGCCAGATTTGCCTTAGCGGGAGAGGATTATGAGCAGTTCTTC.

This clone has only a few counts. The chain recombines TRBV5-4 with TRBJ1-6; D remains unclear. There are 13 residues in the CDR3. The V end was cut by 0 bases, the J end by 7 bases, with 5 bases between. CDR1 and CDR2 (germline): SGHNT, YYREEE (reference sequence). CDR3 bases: TGTGCCAGCAGCTTGGTGGTCAATTCACCCCTCCACTTT. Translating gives CASSLVVNSPLHF.

The CDR3 sequence: CASSLAQGLGYTF. The CDR3 nucleotides are TGTGCCAGCAGTTTGGCCCAGGGGCTCGGCTACACCTTC. The chain joins TRBV12-3 or TRBV12-4 to TRBJ1-2; D possibly corresponds to TRBD1 (6 bases). V lost 3 bases, J lost 8 bases, and 13 bases lay in between. This CDR3 has 13 amino acids.

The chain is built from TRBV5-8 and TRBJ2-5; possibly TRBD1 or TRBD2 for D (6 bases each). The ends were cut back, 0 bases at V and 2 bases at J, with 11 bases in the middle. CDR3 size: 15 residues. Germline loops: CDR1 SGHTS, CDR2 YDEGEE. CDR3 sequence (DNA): TGTGCCAGCAGCTTGGCCGGGGGCCCACAAGAGACCCAGTACTTC. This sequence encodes CASSLAGGPQETQYF.

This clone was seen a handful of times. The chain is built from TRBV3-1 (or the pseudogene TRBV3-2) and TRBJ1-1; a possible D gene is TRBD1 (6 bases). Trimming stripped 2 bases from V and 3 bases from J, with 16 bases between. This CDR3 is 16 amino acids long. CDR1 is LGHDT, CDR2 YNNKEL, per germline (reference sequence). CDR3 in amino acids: CASSQNREAPYTEAFF. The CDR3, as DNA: TGTGCCAGCAGCCAAAACAGGGAGGCGCCTTACACTGAAGCTTTCTTT.

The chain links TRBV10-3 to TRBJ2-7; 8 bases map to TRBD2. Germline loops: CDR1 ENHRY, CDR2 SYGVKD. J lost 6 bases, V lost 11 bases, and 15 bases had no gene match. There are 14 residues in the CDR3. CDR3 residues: CASKAAGESPEQYF. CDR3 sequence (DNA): TGTGCCTCGAAGGCAGCGGGAGAATCCCCCGAGCAGTACTTC.

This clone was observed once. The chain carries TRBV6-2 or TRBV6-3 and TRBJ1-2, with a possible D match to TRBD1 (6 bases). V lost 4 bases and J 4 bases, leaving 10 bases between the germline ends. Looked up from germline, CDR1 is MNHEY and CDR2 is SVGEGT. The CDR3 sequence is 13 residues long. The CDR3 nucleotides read TGTGCCAGCAGTTGGGACATTGCCTATGGCTACACCTTC. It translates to CASSWDIAYGYTF.

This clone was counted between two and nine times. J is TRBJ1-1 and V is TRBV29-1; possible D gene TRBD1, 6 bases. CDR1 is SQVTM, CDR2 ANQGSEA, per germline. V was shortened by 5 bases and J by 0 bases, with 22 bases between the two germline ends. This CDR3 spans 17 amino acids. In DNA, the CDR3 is TGCAGCGTTAGAGGCCTAGGGGGAGGTGGGGTGAACACTGAAGCTTTCTTT. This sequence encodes CSVRGLGGGGVNTEAFF.

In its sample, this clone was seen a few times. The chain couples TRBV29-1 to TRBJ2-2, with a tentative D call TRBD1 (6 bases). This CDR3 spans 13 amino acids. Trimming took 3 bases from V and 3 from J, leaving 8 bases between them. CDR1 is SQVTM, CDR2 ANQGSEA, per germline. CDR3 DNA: TGCAGCGTTGATGCAGGGGACACCGGGGAGCTGTTTTTT. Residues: CSVDAGDTGELFF.

The CDR3 is CASSWERGTTGELFF. DNA for the CDR3: TGTGCCAGCAGCTGGGAGCGGGGAACCACCGGGGAGCTGTTTTTT. The V and J genes are TRBV6-5 and TRBJ2-2, with 7 bases that match TRBD2. This CDR3 has 15 amino acids. V lost 6 bases and J lost 4; bases outside the gene matches: 8. From germline, CDR1 is MNHEY and CDR2 SVGAGI.

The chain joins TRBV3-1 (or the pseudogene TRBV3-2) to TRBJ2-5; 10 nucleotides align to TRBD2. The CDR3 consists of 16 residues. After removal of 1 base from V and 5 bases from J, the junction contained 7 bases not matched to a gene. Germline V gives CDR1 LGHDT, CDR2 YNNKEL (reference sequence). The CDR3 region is CASSQVSGRIRETQYF. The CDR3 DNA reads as TGTGCCAGCAGCCAAGTTAGCGGGAGGATTCGGGAGACCCAGTACTTC.

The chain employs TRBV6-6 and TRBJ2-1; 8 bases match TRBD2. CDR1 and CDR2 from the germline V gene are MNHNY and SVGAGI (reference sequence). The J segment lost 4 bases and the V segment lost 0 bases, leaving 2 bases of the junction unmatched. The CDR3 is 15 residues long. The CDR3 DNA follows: TGTGCCAGCAGTTACTCTAGCGGGGATTACAATGAGCAGTTCTTC. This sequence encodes CASSYSSGDYNEQFF.

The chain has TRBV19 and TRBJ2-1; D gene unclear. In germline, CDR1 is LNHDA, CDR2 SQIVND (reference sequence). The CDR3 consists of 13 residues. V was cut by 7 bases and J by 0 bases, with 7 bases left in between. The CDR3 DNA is TGTGCCAGTATTAGTAGCTCCTACAATGAGCAGTTCTTC. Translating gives CASISSSYNEQFF.

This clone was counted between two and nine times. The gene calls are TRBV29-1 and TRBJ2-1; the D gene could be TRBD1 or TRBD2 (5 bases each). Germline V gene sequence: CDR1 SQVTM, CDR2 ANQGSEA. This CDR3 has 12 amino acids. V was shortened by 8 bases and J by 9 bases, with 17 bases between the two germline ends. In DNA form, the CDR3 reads TGCAGCTCGGACAAGTCGGGGATTGAGCAGTTCTTC. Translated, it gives CSSDKSGIEQFF.

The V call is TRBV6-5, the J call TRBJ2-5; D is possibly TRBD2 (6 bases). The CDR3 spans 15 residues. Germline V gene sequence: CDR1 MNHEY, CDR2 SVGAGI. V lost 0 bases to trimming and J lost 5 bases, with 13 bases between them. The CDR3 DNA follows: TGTGCCAGCAGTTACTCGGAGGGTTTAAGGGAGACCCAGTACTTC. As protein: CASSYSEGLRETQYF.

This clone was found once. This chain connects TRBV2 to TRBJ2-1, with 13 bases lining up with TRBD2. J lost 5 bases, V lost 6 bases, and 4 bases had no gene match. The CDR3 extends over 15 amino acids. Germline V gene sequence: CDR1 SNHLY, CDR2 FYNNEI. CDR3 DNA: TGTGCCAGCAGAGAGGGACTAGCGGGGAACAATGAGCAGTTCTTC. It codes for CASREGLAGNNEQFF.

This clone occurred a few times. In DNA form, the CDR3 reads TGCGCCAGCAGTGAGAGGCCTCCGGGACAGGGGTTGAATGAGCAGTTCTTC. Translation: CASSERPPGQGLNEQFF. J is TRBJ2-1 and V is TRBV10-1; TRBD1 agrees at 10 bases. V shed 2 bases and J 7 bases; nucleotides not matched to a gene: 11. CDR1 WNHNN and CDR2 SYGVQD come from the germline V gene (reference sequence). The length of the CDR3 is 17 residues.

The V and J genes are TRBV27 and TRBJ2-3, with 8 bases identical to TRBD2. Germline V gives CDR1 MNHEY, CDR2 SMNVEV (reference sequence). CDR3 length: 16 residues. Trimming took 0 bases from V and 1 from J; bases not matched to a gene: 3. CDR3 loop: CASSLSNGGGTDTQYF. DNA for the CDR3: TGTGCCAGCAGTTTATCGAACGGGGGGGGCACAGATACGCAGTATTTT.

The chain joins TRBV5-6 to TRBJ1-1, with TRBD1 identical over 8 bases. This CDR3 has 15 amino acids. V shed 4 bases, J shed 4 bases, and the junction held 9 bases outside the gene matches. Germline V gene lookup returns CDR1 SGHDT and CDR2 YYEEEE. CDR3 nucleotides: TGTGCCAGCAGCCCACCGGACAGGGAGGCCACTGAAGCTTTCTTT. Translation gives CASSPPDREATEAFF.

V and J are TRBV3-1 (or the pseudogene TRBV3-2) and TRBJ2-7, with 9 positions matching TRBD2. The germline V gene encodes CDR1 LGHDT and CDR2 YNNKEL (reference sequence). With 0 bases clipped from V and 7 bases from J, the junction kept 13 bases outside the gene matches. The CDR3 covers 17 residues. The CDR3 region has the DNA TGTGCCAGCAGCCAAGAGAAGATAGCGGGAGAGACTGGGGAGCAGTACTTC. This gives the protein CASSQEKIAGETGEQYF.

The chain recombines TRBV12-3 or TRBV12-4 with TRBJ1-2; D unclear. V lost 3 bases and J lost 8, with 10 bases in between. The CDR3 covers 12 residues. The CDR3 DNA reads TGTGCCAGCAGTTTTTCGTTTAAGGGCTACACCTTC. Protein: CASSFSFKGYTF.

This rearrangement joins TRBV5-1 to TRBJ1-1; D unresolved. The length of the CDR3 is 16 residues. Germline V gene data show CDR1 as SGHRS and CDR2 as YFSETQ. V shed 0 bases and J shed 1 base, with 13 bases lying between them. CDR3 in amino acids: CASSLDLGSWNTEAFF. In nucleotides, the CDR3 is TGCGCCAGCAGCTTGGATTTGGGGTCTTGGAACACTGAAGCTTTCTTT.

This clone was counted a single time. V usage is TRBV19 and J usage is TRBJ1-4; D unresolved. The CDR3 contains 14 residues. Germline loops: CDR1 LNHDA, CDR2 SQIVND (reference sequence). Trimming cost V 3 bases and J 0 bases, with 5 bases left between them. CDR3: CASSMGATNEKLFF. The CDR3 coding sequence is TGTGCCAGTAGTATGGGTGCAACTAATGAAAAACTGTTTTTT. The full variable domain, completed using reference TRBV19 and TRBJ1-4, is DGGITQSPKYLFRKEGQNVTLSCEQNLNHDAMYWYRQDPGQGLRLIYYSQIVNDFQKGDIAEGYSVSREKKESFPLTVTSAQKNPTAFYLCASSMGATNEKLFFGSGTQLSVL.

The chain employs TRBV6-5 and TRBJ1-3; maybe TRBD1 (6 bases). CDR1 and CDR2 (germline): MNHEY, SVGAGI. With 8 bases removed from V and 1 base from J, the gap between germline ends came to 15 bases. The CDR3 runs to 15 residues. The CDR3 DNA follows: TGTGCCAGCGTCGGGGGCGTCTTATCTGGAAACACCATATATTTT. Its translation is CASVGGVLSGNTIYF.

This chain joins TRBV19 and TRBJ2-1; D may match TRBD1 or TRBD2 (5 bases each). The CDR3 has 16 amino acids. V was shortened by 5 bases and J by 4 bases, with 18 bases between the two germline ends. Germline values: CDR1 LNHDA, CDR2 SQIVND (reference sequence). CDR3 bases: TGTGCCAGTAGTCTACAAGCCGGGACGGAGTACAATGAGCAGTTCTTC. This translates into CASSLQAGTEYNEQFF.